The 30 T cell receptor beta chains presented below share a single source sample, sequenced in a study of T cell responses to AZD1222 COVID-19 vaccine (dated by TCRdb to the early 2020s). Receptor libraries were prepared by the immunoSEQ multiplex PCR assay. The immuneACCESS repertoire file appears here via TCRdb, limited to in-frame rearrangements. These files lack a portion of the clones; in checked studies, under half of the deficit traces to unresolved V genes, and the cause of the others is not known. This sample comprises around 110,000 clones, approximately 93% of them detected only once. More than 2.5% of the sample rests with the top ten. What this sample's time point label stands for: baseline before first vaccination. The sequenced sample was peripheral blood, obtained on day 0 of AZD1222 vaccination. The receptors here all came from an adult in good health.

The chain joins TRBV19 to TRBJ2-7; D call uncertain. V was cut by 3 bases and J by 0 bases, with 9 bases left in between. The CDR3 contains 14 residues. Germline CDR1 and CDR2: LNHDA and SQIVND (reference sequence). CDR3 nucleotides: TGTGCCAGTAGTATGTACCGCAGCTCCTACGAGCAGTACTTC. Translating it yields CASSMYRSSYEQYF.

This chain joins TRBV2 and TRBJ1-6; no firm D call. Trimming left V 4 bases short and J 9 bases short, with 7 bases between. Germline CDR1 is SNHLY and CDR2 is FYNNEI. This CDR3 is built from 12 residues. DNA of the CDR3: TGTGCCAGCAGTGTCGGTAGTTCACCCCTCCACTTT. It encodes CASSVGSSPLHF. Together with reference TRBV2 and TRBJ1-6, the CDR3 gives the full variable domain: EPEVTQTPSHQVTQMGQEVILRCVPISNHLYFYWYRQILGQKVEFLVSFYNNEISEKSEIFDDQFSVERPDGSNFTLKIRSTKLEDSAMYFCASSVGSSPLHFGNGTRLTVT.

The genes are TRBV12-3 or TRBV12-4 and TRBJ2-2; D gene unclear. V gave up 5 bases and J gave up 7 bases, with 2 bases separating them. The CDR3 loop spans 10 amino acids. The CDR3 region is CASSGGELFF. The CDR3 region has the DNA TGTGCCAGCAGTGGCGGGGAGCTGTTTTTT.

This clone was picked up one time. The chain joins TRBV6-6 to TRBJ1-6; D gene ambiguous. CDR1 MNHNY and CDR2 SVGAGI come from the germline V gene (reference sequence). Deletions cut 8 bases from V and 5 bases from J, with 10 bases between. This CDR3 region has 13 residues. CDR3 loop: CASGYSDNSPLHF. DNA for the CDR3: TGTGCCAGCGGCTACAGCGATAATTCACCCCTCCACTTT.

This clone has a single count. The rearrangement joins TRBV30 to TRBJ1-5, with TRBD1 as a possible D gene (6 bases). Germline CDR1 reads GTSNPN; CDR2 reads SVGIG (reference sequence). V lost 4 bases to trimming and J lost 7 bases, with 14 bases between them. This CDR3 has 13 residues. The CDR3 region has the DNA TGTGCCTGGAAAGTCAGGGGTGAACAGCCCCAGCATTTT. It encodes CAWKVRGEQPQHF.

The chain recombines TRBV24-1 with TRBJ2-1; weak D call: TRBD1 (6 bases). Germline lookup yields CDR1 KGHDR and CDR2 SFDVKD. The CDR3 runs to 10 residues. Trimming removed 9 bases from V and 12 bases from J, with 11 bases in between. CDR3 amino acids: CATEDSWQFF. The CDR3 DNA follows: TGTGCCACCGAGGACAGTTGGCAGTTCTTC.

The chain is built from TRBV7-9 and TRBJ1-1; D is perhaps TRBD1 (5 bases). CDR1 and CDR2 from the germline V gene are SEHNR and FQNEAQ (reference sequence). The V gene lost 2 bases and the J gene lost 2 bases, with 15 bases spanning the gap. The CDR3 sequence is 16 residues long. The CDR3 spells CASSLISATANTEAFF. CDR3 sequence (DNA): TGTGCCAGCAGCTTAATTAGCGCGACAGCCAACACTGAAGCTTTCTTT. The entire variable domain, with the rest obtained from reference TRBV7-9 and TRBJ1-1, is as follows: DTGVSQNPRHKITKRGQNVTFRCDPISEHNRLYWYRQTLGQGPEFLTYFQNEAQLEKSRLLSDRFSAERPKGSFSTLEIQRTEQGDSAMYLCASSLISATANTEAFFGQGTRLTVV.

V usage is TRBV7-9 and J usage is TRBJ2-1; no clear D gene. The CDR3 totals 13 residues. The V gene lost 8 bases and the J gene lost 7 bases, with 15 bases spanning the gap. Germline loops: CDR1 SEHNR, CDR2 FQNEAQ (reference sequence). CDR3 loop: CASRLGALNEQFF. The CDR3 nucleotides are TGTGCCAGCCGACTGGGTGCCTTAAATGAGCAGTTCTTC.

This clone came up a few times. The CDR3 DNA sequence: TGTGCCAGCAGCTTATGGGGGTATAGCAATCAGCCCCAGCATTTT. Protein sequence: CASSLWGYSNQPQHF. The genes are TRBV11-2 and TRBJ1-5; tentative D call: TRBD1 (5 bases). This CDR3 has 15 residues. Per the germline V gene, CDR1 is SGHAT and CDR2 is FQNNGV. V lost 2 bases and J lost 0, with 8 bases in between.

The chain joins TRBV19 to TRBJ1-6, with D possibly being TRBD1 (5 bases). V lost 5 bases and J 8 bases, leaving 16 bases between the germline ends. Per the germline V gene, CDR1 is LNHDA and CDR2 is SQIVND (reference sequence). This CDR3 is 15 amino acids long. CDR3: CASSRGGVWDSPLHF. CDR3 coding DNA: TGTGCCAGTAGTCGTGGGGGAGTATGGGATTCACCCCTCCACTTT.

This chain uses TRBV5-4 with TRBJ2-7; D perhaps matches TRBD2 (6 bases). V lost 5 bases, J lost 5 bases, and 20 bases lay in between. Germline V gene data show CDR1 as SGHNT and CDR2 as YYREEE (reference sequence). This CDR3 contains 15 residues. The CDR3, as DNA: TGTGCCAGCAGTCCCGGGGGACGGGAATCCAACGAGCAGTACTTC. Its translation: CASSPGGRESNEQYF.

V usage is TRBV19 and J usage is TRBJ1-5, with a possible D match to TRBD1 (5 bases). V was pared by 1 base and J by 2 bases, with 15 bases between. Germline CDR1 and CDR2: LNHDA and SQIVND (reference sequence). This CDR3 comprises 17 residues. The DNA of the CDR3 is TGTGCCAGTAGTATAGGGGGTTCAAGGGGTGGCAATCAGCCCCAGCATTTT. This codes for CASSIGGSRGGNQPQHF.

CDR3 in DNA: TGTGCCAGCAGCTTGAGGGGACTAGCGTACAATGAGCAGTTCTTC. This encodes CASSLRGLAYNEQFF. This chain uses TRBV5-6 with TRBJ2-1; 10 bases map to TRBD2. In germline, CDR1 is SGHDT, CDR2 YYEEEE. The junction had 2 bases not matched to a gene; V was cut back by 1 base and J by 4 bases. The CDR3 length is 15 residues.

The rearrangement joins TRBV29-1 to TRBJ1-1; D is possibly TRBD1 (6 bases). Trimming took 7 bases from V and 0 from J, leaving 15 bases between them. This CDR3 has 14 residues. CDR1 SQVTM and CDR2 ANQGSEA come from the germline V gene. The CDR3: CSAHRAGVNTEAFF. The DNA of the CDR3 is TGCAGCGCCCATCGGGCAGGGGTGAACACTGAAGCTTTCTTT.

This clone appeared a single time. The chain links TRBV25-1 to TRBJ2-1; D may correspond to TRBD1 or TRBD2 (6 bases each). The CDR3 sequence is 16 residues long. V was pared by 6 bases and J by 5 bases, with 20 bases between. The V gene's germline CDR1 is MGHDK and CDR2 SYGVNS. The DNA for the CDR3 is TGTGCCAGCAGCAAACCAAGGGGGGCTGTGGACAATGAGCAGTTCTTC. Translated: CASSKPRGAVDNEQFF.

The rearrangement links TRBV11-2 to TRBJ2-5; TRBD2 is a possible D gene (6 bases). Germline V CDR1 and CDR2: SGHAT, FQNNGV. CDR3 length: 13 amino acids. Trimming removed 3 bases at V and 4 bases at J, with 9 bases between. As DNA, the CDR3 is TGTGCCAGCAGCTTGGGGGGATTAGAGACCCAGTACTTC. This encodes CASSLGGLETQYF.

The gene calls are TRBV6-4 and TRBJ2-1; D call uncertain. The CDR3 is 13 amino acids. Trimming took 4 bases from V and 7 from J, leaving 11 bases between them. CDR1 is MRHNA, CDR2 SNTAGT, per germline. Here the CDR3 DNA reads TGTGCCAGCAGTGTTTCGCGGAATAATGAGCAGTTCTTC. Protein: CASSVSRNNEQFF.

The rearrangement uses TRBV10-1 and TRBJ1-5; D gene unclear. V shed 7 bases and J shed 5 bases, with 12 bases lying between them. The CDR3 loop spans 13 amino acids. Germline V gene lookup returns CDR1 WNHNN and CDR2 SYGVQD (reference sequence). CDR3 DNA sequence: TGCGCCAGCAACCCAAGCAGCTATCAGCCCCAGCATTTT. Protein: CASNPSSYQPQHF.

The chain joins TRBV5-1 to TRBJ1-1; 9 nucleotides line up with TRBD1. Germline V CDR1 and CDR2: SGHRS, YFSETQ. V gave up 1 base and J gave up 5 bases; unmatched junction bases: 6. This CDR3 comprises 15 residues. CDR3 DNA sequence: TGCGCCAGCAGCTTGAAGGGACAGGGAGGAACTGAAGCTTTCTTT. Protein sequence: CASSLKGQGGTEAFF.

This sequence joins TRBV28 and TRBJ2-7, with 11 nucleotides matching TRBD2. Per the germline V gene, CDR1 is MDHEN and CDR2 is SYDVKM. With 5 bases clipped from V and 0 bases from J, the junction kept 15 bases outside the gene matches. This CDR3 has 19 amino acids. The CDR3, as DNA: TGTGCCAGCAGTGGACCGCAACGGGGACTAGCGGTTAGCTCCTACGAGCAGTACTTC. Its translation: CASSGPQRGLAVSSYEQYF.

In DNA form, the CDR3 reads TGTGCCAGCAGTGAACCGGGAAGGGAGACCCAGTACTTC. Its translation: CASSEPGRETQYF. The chain links TRBV2 to TRBJ2-5; D possibly corresponds to TRBD2 (5 bases). The V and J ends lost 2 bases and 5 bases respectively, with 9 bases between them. Germline assignment: CDR1 SNHLY and CDR2 FYNNEI. There are 13 residues in the CDR3.

The chain is built from TRBV4-2 and TRBJ2-3; no definite D call. This CDR3 is 13 amino acids long. Trimming removed 3 bases from V and 6 bases from J, with 10 bases in between. Per the germline V gene, CDR1 is LGHNA and CDR2 is YNFKEQ. The CDR3 loop reads CASSHASMDTQYF. Written as DNA, the CDR3 is TGTGCCAGCAGCCATGCTTCGATGGATACGCAGTATTTT.

V gene TRBV27 combines with J gene TRBJ2-5; D is unresolved. From germline, CDR1 is MNHEY and CDR2 SMNVEV (reference sequence). This CDR3 contains 13 residues. Between the trimmed V and J ends, which lost 2 bases and 5 bases, there was a span of 9 bases. The CDR3 spells CASSLVAWETQYF. In nucleotides, the CDR3 is TGTGCCAGCAGTTTAGTGGCTTGGGAGACCCAGTACTTC.

The chain links TRBV2 to TRBJ1-1, with D maybe TRBD1 (5 bases). This CDR3 contains 13 residues. The germline CDR1 and CDR2 sequences are SNHLY and FYNNEI. The germline V and J ends were trimmed by 8 bases and 0 bases, with 10 bases remaining between them. DNA for the CDR3: TGTGCCAGCGCCGGACAAATGAACACTGAAGCTTTCTTT. Its protein product is CASAGQMNTEAFF. Full variable domain (remainder filled in from reference TRBV2 and TRBJ1-1): EPEVTQTPSHQVTQMGQEVILRCVPISNHLYFYWYRQILGQKVEFLVSFYNNEISEKSEIFDDQFSVERPDGSNFTLKIRSTKLEDSAMYFCASAGQMNTEAFFGQGTRLTVV.

V is TRBV15 and J is TRBJ2-6; 7 bases line up with TRBD1. The V gene's germline CDR1 is LNHNV and CDR2 YYDKDF (reference sequence). This CDR3 contains 17 residues. J gave up 1 base and V 7 bases, and 10 bases lay outside the gene matches. This CDR3 reads CATTQDRVASGANVLTF. The CDR3 DNA is TGTGCCACCACCCAAGACAGGGTGGCATCTGGGGCCAACGTCCTGACTTTC.

The V gene is TRBV14, the J gene TRBJ2-1; the D is unclear. V dropped 4 bases and J dropped 7 bases, with 8 bases sitting between them. The V gene's germline CDR1 is SGHDN and CDR2 FVKESK. The CDR3 has 12 amino acids. The DNA for the CDR3 is TGTGCCAGCAGCCCAGGATGGAATGAGCAGTTCTTC. Protein sequence: CASSPGWNEQFF.

The rearrangement links TRBV29-1 to TRBJ2-3, with a tentative D call TRBD2 (5 bases). This CDR3 is 20 amino acids long. Trimming removed 0 bases at V and 2 bases at J, with 27 bases between. Germline lookup yields CDR1 SQVTM and CDR2 ANQGSEA. CDR3 loop: CSVEDSAGGSGGLVTDTQYF. The DNA for the CDR3 is TGCAGCGTTGAAGATTCCGCGGGTGGAAGTGGCGGATTGGTCACAGATACGCAGTATTTT.

This chain joins TRBV11-2 and TRBJ1-2; 8 bases match TRBD1. CDR1 and CDR2 from the germline V gene are SGHAT and FQNNGV. The CDR3 length is 16 residues. J was trimmed by 4 bases and V by 0 bases; bases with no gene match: 7. CDR3 nucleotide sequence: TGTGCCAGCAGCTTAGATGGCAGGGGGCGAGCCTATGGCTACACCTTC. Residues: CASSLDGRGRAYGYTF.

This clone came up once. This sequence joins TRBV6-5 and TRBJ2-5; no clear D gene. The ends were cut back, 6 bases at V and 5 bases at J, with 7 bases in the middle. The CDR3 extends over 11 amino acids. In germline, CDR1 is MNHEY, CDR2 SVGAGI. The CDR3 here is CASRATETQYF. As DNA, the CDR3 is TGTGCCAGCAGGGCGACTGAGACCCAGTACTTC.

The V call is TRBV19, the J call TRBJ2-3; no clear D. Germline V CDR1 and CDR2: LNHDA, SQIVND (reference sequence). Trimming cost V 5 bases and J 2 bases, with 14 bases left between them. This CDR3 spans 15 amino acids. The CDR3 DNA reads TGTGCCAGTAGTTCAAACCTAAAGGACACAGATACGCAGTATTTT. Protein sequence: CASSSNLKDTDTQYF.